This TCR beta chain was recorded in a study of shared clonotypes between healthy human individuals. Study findings and constraints: For sorted subsets, rarefaction showed incomplete sequencing despite large depth.

The germline V gene encodes CDR1 SGHVS and CDR2 FQNEAQ. CDR3 size: 16 residues. Trimming cost V 5 bases and J 7 bases, with 20 bases left between them. Terminally differentiated effector memory CD45RA+ cells were excluded from the naive CD8 cells, which were CD45RO-negative and positively selected for CCR7. The donors, healthy adults who were HIV-negative, had experienced no recent acute infections or vaccinations. Adults of Caucasian background living in Nashville, Tennessee made up all donors. A word on this clone: As yet, its antigen is unknown.

TCRdb's copy holds only in-frame clones and misses some; the assay was immunoSEQ multiplex PCR. The table lists 700,000 to 950,000 clones, roughly 96% of them singletons. The TCR was taken from a man aged 30-40 years in good health. The chain carries TRBV7-8 and TRBJ1-4; D might be TRBD1 (6 bases). Material: naive CD8+ T cells sorted from blood. The DNA for the CDR3 is TGTGCCAGCAGCCCCCTGGGTATGGGGGCGCGTGAAAAACTGTTTTTT. It is translated as CASSPLGMGAREKLFF.